The 27 T cell receptor beta chains reported below all come from one sample, sequenced in a study of blood T cell repertoires in COVID-19. Only in-frame clones appear in the TCRdb table, and some are missing; sequencing was by immunoSEQ multiplex PCR. This table holds about 370,000 clones, roughly 86% found once. Sequencing used peripheral blood. These receptors were obtained from a woman in her twenties or thirties with COVID-19, enrolled during active disease.

The chain links TRBV27 to TRBJ1-1, with TRBD1 as a possible D gene (5 bases). Germline lookup yields CDR1 MNHEY and CDR2 SMNVEV (reference sequence). The length of the CDR3 is 13 residues. V lost 10 bases, J lost 3 bases, and 15 bases lay in between. CDR3 sequence (DNA): TGTGCCACTACAACGGGGGATTACACTGAAGCTTTCTTT. The encoded protein is CATTTGDYTEAFF.

The chain is built from TRBV6-4 and TRBJ1-6, with D uncertain. V was cut by 2 bases and J by 10 bases, with 9 bases left in between. The CDR3 is made up of 13 amino acids. CDR1 and CDR2 from the germline V gene are MRHNA and SNTAGT. CDR3 loop: CASSDRMGSPLHF. The CDR3, as DNA: TGTGCCAGCAGTGACAGGATGGGCTCACCCCTCCACTTT.

The chain links TRBV7-9 to TRBJ2-1; D remains ambiguous. The CDR3 consists of 17 residues. Germline lookup yields CDR1 SEHNR and CDR2 FQNEAQ (reference sequence). V lost 6 bases and J lost 4, with 22 bases in between. The CDR3 bases are TGTGCCAGCAGTATGCAGACTGCAGTACCTCCTTACAATGAGCAGTTCTTC. Translating gives CASSMQTAVPPYNEQFF.

The rearrangement uses TRBV18 and TRBJ1-6, with D possibly matching TRBD1 (6 bases). The V gene's germline CDR1 is KGHSH and CDR2 LQKENI. Deletions cut 3 bases from V and 9 bases from J, with 21 bases between. This CDR3 spans 17 amino acids. The CDR3 coding sequence is TGTGCCAGCTCACCGTCGGCGGGGGGCGCCGGGTCTTCACCCCTCCACTTT. It specifies CASSPSAGGAGSSPLHF.

V usage is TRBV2 and J usage is TRBJ2-6; perhaps TRBD2 as D (6 bases). V lost 7 bases and J lost 0, with 16 bases in between. This CDR3 is 17 amino acids long. Per the germline V gene, CDR1 is SNHLY and CDR2 is FYNNEI. Here the CDR3 DNA reads TGTGCCAGCACCCCGGGACTCGCACACTCTGGGGCCAACGTCCTGACTTTC. Its protein product is CASTPGLAHSGANVLTF.

V gene TRBV3-1 (or the pseudogene TRBV3-2) combines with J gene TRBJ2-7; 13 bases align to TRBD2. CDR1 and CDR2 (germline): LGHDT, YNNKEL (reference sequence). The ends lost 3 bases at V and 2 bases at J; junction bases unmatched: 7. The CDR3 totals 17 residues. As DNA, the CDR3 is TGTGCCAGCAGCCACCAACGGGGACTAGCGGGACCCTACGAGCAGTACTTC. Its protein product is CASSHQRGLAGPYEQYF.

The CDR3 region has the DNA TGTGCCAGCAGTCCCACAGGTCGGGCGTTTGATGGCTACACCTTC. Translating it yields CASSPTGRAFDGYTF. This rearrangement joins TRBV25-1 to TRBJ1-2, with D possibly matching TRBD1 (5 bases). Deletions cut 5 bases from V and 6 bases from J, with 19 bases between. Germline V gene data show CDR1 as MGHDK and CDR2 as SYGVNS. The CDR3 is 15 residues long.

This chain connects TRBV2 to TRBJ1-5, with 7 positions matching TRBD1. Looked up from germline, CDR1 is SNHLY and CDR2 is FYNNEI. The CDR3 spans 16 residues. V lost 0 bases and J lost 3; bases outside the gene matches: 5. The DNA of the CDR3 is TGTGCCAGCAGTGAAGCAGTGGGACAGCTCAATCAGCCCCAGCATTTT. Residues: CASSEAVGQLNQPQHF.

V and J are TRBV7-8 and TRBJ1-3; no firm D call. The germline gives CDR1 SGHVS, CDR2 FQNEAQ. The CDR3 consists of 14 residues. Between the trimmed V and J ends, which lost 0 bases and 0 bases, there was a span of 3 bases. CDR3 DNA sequence: TGTGCCAGCAGCTTAGCCAGCTCTGGAAACACCATATATTTT. Its translation is CASSLASSGNTIYF.

This chain uses TRBV24-1 with TRBJ1-5, with 8 positions matching TRBD1. CDR3 length equals 15 residues. V dropped 6 bases and J dropped 0; count of bases not matched to a gene: 3. The V gene's germline CDR1 is KGHDR and CDR2 SFDVKD. The DNA of the CDR3 is TGTGCCACCAGTCGGACAGGGCCTAGCAATCAGCCCCAGCATTTT. Translation: CATSRTGPSNQPQHF.

A remark on this clone: This sample also contains other DNA sequences that code for the same CDR3. The rearrangement uses TRBV27 and TRBJ1-5; no firm D call. Germline CDR1 is MNHEY and CDR2 is SMNVEV (reference sequence). The V and J ends lost 3 bases and 6 bases respectively, with 9 bases between them. This CDR3 has 13 residues. CDR3 bases: TGTGCCAGCAGTTTGTCTTATCTTCAGCCCCAGCATTTT. Protein sequence: CASSLSYLQPQHF.

This chain uses TRBV15 with TRBJ1-5; D gene uncertain. Germline V CDR1 and CDR2: LNHNV, YYDKDF (reference sequence). The ends were cut back, 7 bases at V and 4 bases at J, with 11 bases in the middle. CDR3 length equals 13 residues. The CDR3, as DNA: TGTGCCACCACTGCGTCGTATAATCAGCCCCAGCATTTT. Amino acid sequence: CATTASYNQPQHF.

The rearrangement uses TRBV7-6 and TRBJ2-3, with D maybe TRBD1 (5 bases). The CDR3 length is 14 residues. CDR1 is SGHVS and CDR2 is FNYEAQ in the germline V gene. V was pared by 0 bases and J by 2 bases, with 6 bases between. The CDR3 loop reads CASSLAGATDTQYF. For the CDR3, the DNA is TGTGCCAGCAGCTTAGCAGGGGCCACAGATACGCAGTATTTT.

This chain links TRBV7-2 with TRBJ2-1, with 7 bases aligning to TRBD2. Germline V gene sequence: CDR1 SGHTA, CDR2 FQGNSA. CDR3 length: 13 residues. After removal of 6 bases from V and 5 bases from J, the junction contained 4 bases not matched to a gene. The CDR3 loop is CASSRDYNNEQFF. The DNA for the CDR3 is TGTGCCAGCAGTCGGGACTACAACAATGAGCAGTTCTTC.

The CDR3 region is CASSPRLAGGQETQYF. The CDR3 region has the DNA TGTGCCAGCTCACCGAGACTAGCGGGTGGCCAAGAGACCCAGTACTTC. The V and J genes are TRBV18 and TRBJ2-5, with 10 bases identical to TRBD2. V shed 3 bases, J shed 1 base, and the junction held 5 bases outside the gene matches. Looked up from germline, CDR1 is KGHSH and CDR2 is LQKENI. CDR3 length: 16 amino acids.

The rearrangement uses TRBV30 and TRBJ2-6, with D possibly matching TRBD1 (6 bases). Germline CDR1 is GTSNPN and CDR2 is SVGIG (reference sequence). Trimming stripped 1 base from V and 0 bases from J, with 7 bases between. The CDR3 has 15 residues. The CDR3 DNA is TGTGCCTGGAGTGCAGGGGACTCTGGGGCCAACGTCCTGACTTTC. Protein sequence: CAWSAGDSGANVLTF. The full variable domain, completed using reference TRBV30 and TRBJ2-6, is SQTIHQWPATLVQPVGSPLSLECTVEGTSNPNLYWYRQAAGRGLQLLFYSVGIGQISSEVPQNLSASRPQDRQFILSSKKLLLSDSGFYLCAWSAGDSGANVLTFGAGSRLTVL.

V usage is TRBV5-1 and J usage is TRBJ2-7, with a tentative D call TRBD2 (5 bases). Deletions cut 0 bases from V and 10 bases from J, with 14 bases between. The germline V gene has CDR1 SGHRS and CDR2 YFSETQ. CDR3 length: 13 residues. The CDR3 DNA reads TGCGCCAGCAGCTTGGTTCGGGGATTCGAACAGTACTTC. This codes for CASSLVRGFEQYF. Together with reference TRBV5-1 and TRBJ2-7, the CDR3 gives the full variable domain: KAGVTQTPRYLIKTRGQQVTLSCSPISGHRSVSWYQQTPGQGLQFLFEYFSETQRNKGNFPGRFSGRQFSNSRSEMNVSTLELGDSALYLCASSLVRGFEQYFGPGTRLTVT.

The chain employs TRBV7-9 and TRBJ1-1; D perhaps matches TRBD1 (5 bases). Germline lookup yields CDR1 SEHNR and CDR2 FQNEAQ (reference sequence). V was cut by 5 bases and J by 0 bases, with 13 bases left in between. This CDR3 region has 15 residues. The CDR3 reads CASSPPWGVNTEAFF. CDR3 sequence (DNA): TGTGCCAGCAGCCCACCTTGGGGGGTGAACACTGAAGCTTTCTTT.

The table lists this clone with a count of one. J is TRBJ2-5 and V is TRBV7-2, with 7 nucleotides matching TRBD2. V shed 1 base, J shed 5 bases, and the junction held 4 bases outside the gene matches. CDR3 length: 14 residues. In germline, CDR1 is SGHTA, CDR2 FQGNSA. The CDR3 sequence is CASSLGGSEETQYF. In DNA, the CDR3 is TGTGCCAGCAGCTTAGGCGGGAGTGAGGAGACCCAGTACTTC.

This clone has only a few counts. This sequence joins TRBV4-3 and TRBJ1-5; a possible D gene is TRBD1 (5 bases). The CDR3 runs 15 residues. Trimming removed 0 bases from V and 7 bases from J, with 13 bases in between. The germline CDR1 and CDR2 sequences are LGHNA and YSLEER. In DNA, the CDR3 is TGCGCCAGCAGCCAAGATTTTCCAGGGCCCCAGCCCCAGCATTTT. The encoded protein is CASSQDFPGPQPQHF.

Comment on this clone: The same CDR3 can be traced to other DNA sequences in this sample. The V and J genes are TRBV6-5 and TRBJ1-5; 8 bases match TRBD1. Germline V lookup: CDR1 MNHEY, CDR2 SVGAGI. The CDR3 length is 15 residues. V shed 0 bases and J 7 bases; nucleotides not matched to a gene: 5. CDR3 residues: CASSYSQGAGQPQHF. The CDR3 DNA reads TGTGCCAGCAGTTACTCTCAGGGGGCCGGGCAGCCCCAGCATTTT.

The chain has TRBV6-5 and TRBJ2-1, with 9 bases identical to TRBD1. This CDR3 has 15 amino acids. V dropped 8 bases and J dropped 0; count of bases not matched to a gene: 5. Germline CDR1 and CDR2: MNHEY and SVGAGI. The CDR3 loop is CASGQGTRSYNEQFF. CDR3 coding DNA: TGTGCCAGCGGACAGGGGACCCGCTCCTACAATGAGCAGTTCTTC.

The CDR3 loop is CATSSPFLTSGGFVSGANVLTF. CDR3 coding DNA: TGTGCCACCAGCAGCCCCTTTCTGACTAGCGGGGGATTTGTTTCTGGGGCCAACGTCCTGACTTTC. The rearrangement links TRBV15 to TRBJ2-6; 12 bases agree with TRBD2. Germline-derived CDR1 and CDR2 are LNHNV and YYDKDF (reference sequence). This CDR3 region has 22 residues. The junction had 16 bases not matched to a gene; V was cut back by 3 bases and J by 1 base.

As regards this clone: The sample holds other DNA sequences that translate to the same CDR3. The chain has TRBV6-5 and TRBJ2-7; 11 bases agree with TRBD2. Germline V gene data show CDR1 as MNHEY and CDR2 as SVGAGI. The CDR3 is 15 residues long. Germline trimming cut 6 bases from V and 0 bases from J; bases unmatched to any gene: 4. Here the CDR3 reads CASSRTSGSSYEQYF. As DNA, the CDR3 is TGTGCCAGCAGCCGCACTAGCGGGAGCTCCTACGAGCAGTACTTC.

The chain employs TRBV28 and TRBJ2-1; perhaps TRBD2 as D (5 bases). Germline assignment: CDR1 MDHEN and CDR2 SYDVKM. This CDR3 contains 11 residues. V was trimmed by 4 bases and J by 7 bases, leaving 5 bases between them. The CDR3 spells CASSSGNEQFF. In nucleotides, the CDR3 is TGTGCCAGCAGTTCGGGGAATGAGCAGTTCTTC.

V and J are TRBV28 and TRBJ1-5; TRBD1 aligns across 11 bases. Germline V CDR1 and CDR2: MDHEN, SYDVKM. The CDR3 extends over 16 amino acids. The V segment lost 6 bases and the J segment 5 bases; nucleotides outside the gene matches: 9. The CDR3 sequence is CASSEWGTGGYQPQHF. The CDR3, as DNA: TGTGCCAGCAGCGAATGGGGGACAGGGGGGTATCAGCCCCAGCATTTT.

A word on this clone: The sample carries other DNA sequences with the same CDR3. The chain carries TRBV12-3 or TRBV12-4 and TRBJ2-5, with D perhaps TRBD2 (5 bases). The CDR3 has 12 residues. V dropped 4 bases and J dropped 4 bases, with 7 bases sitting between them. The CDR3 reads CASSSLGETQYF. CDR3 sequence (DNA): TGTGCCAGCAGTTCACTAGGAGAGACCCAGTACTTC.